The sequence of this TCR beta chain was determined in a study of blood T cell repertoires in COVID-19. Whole-study context: In each case, the material was cDNA or gDNA derived from T cells, B-cell-depleted T cells, or PBMCs.

The CDR3 sequence is 14 residues long. With 11 bases clipped from V and 4 bases from J, the junction kept 13 bases outside the gene matches. CDR1 SEHNR and CDR2 FQNEAQ come from the germline V gene (reference sequence). Original processing methods: Counts of nucleated cells, estimated from reference gene primer amplification, were obtained. Profiling relied on immunoSEQ multiplex PCR, and the TCRdb table lists in-frame clones only, not all of them. V and J calls and clone size are copied from that table; D and trimming were computed from the DNA. The table records tens of thousands of clones, over 90% of them present only once.

The chain joins TRBV7-9 to TRBJ1-2; TRBD1 aligns across 7 bases. Input material: peripheral blood. This receptor was taken from a man in his 60s with acute or convalescent COVID-19. CDR3 nucleotides: TGTGCCGGGGGGACAGTTGGGACGTTCTATGGCTACACCTTC. Its protein product is CAGGTVGTFYGYTF.